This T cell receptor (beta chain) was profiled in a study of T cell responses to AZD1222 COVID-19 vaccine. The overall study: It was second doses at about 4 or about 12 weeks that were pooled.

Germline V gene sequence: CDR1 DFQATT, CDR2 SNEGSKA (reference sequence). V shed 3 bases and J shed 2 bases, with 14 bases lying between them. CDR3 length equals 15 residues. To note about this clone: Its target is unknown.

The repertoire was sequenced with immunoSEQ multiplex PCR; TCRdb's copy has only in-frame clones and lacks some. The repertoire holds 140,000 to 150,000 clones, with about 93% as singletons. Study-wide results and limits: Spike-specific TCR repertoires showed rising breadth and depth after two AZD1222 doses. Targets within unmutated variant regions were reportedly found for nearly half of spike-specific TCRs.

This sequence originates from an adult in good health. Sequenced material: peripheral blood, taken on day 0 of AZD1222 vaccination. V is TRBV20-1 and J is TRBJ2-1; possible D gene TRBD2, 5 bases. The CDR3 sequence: CSASSVATPYNEQFF. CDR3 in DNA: TGCAGTGCTAGTTCCGTAGCGACGCCCTACAATGAGCAGTTCTTC.